Ten or more counts support the clone carrying this TCR beta chain. Antigen: not known. Building the TCR beta libraries relied on iRepertoire HTBI primers, and CDR3 regions underwent Arm-PCR. TCRdb re-analysed the multiplex PCR reads in MiXCR, keeping a single row per CDR3 protein. The sample has approximately 400,000 distinct CDR3 sequences; more than 20% are singletons. Trimming shortened V by 2 bases and J by 14 bases, and 18 bases separated the two germline ends. CDR3 length equals 13 residues. Germline V gene lookup returns CDR1 KGHSH and CDR2 LQKENI. The data are from a study of regulatory T cells in long-lasting Graves disease. Overall study results and limits: Persistent patients shared 2,741 public clonotypes among themselves. Newly diagnosed patients shared fewer, at approximately 970. Patients with persistent disease showed a bias toward TRBV28, TRBJ1-2 and TRBJ2-5.

Time point of the sample: persistent/refractory GD, antithyroid drugs over 5 years with positive TRAb. RNA from PBMCs was the source of the TCR library. Patient provenance is recorded as an endocrinology department in Xi'an, China. This TCR was sampled from a female donor with Graves disease. The sequencing here drew on peripheral blood mononuclear cells (PBMCs), taken when the disease was refractory, from a patient treated with antithyroid drugs. This chain joins TRBV18 and TRBJ1-2; the D is unclear. CDR3 DNA sequence: TGTGCCAGCTCACCAAAAAGGGCCGCGCGGGAGACCTTC. It is translated as CASSPKRAARETF.